This TCR beta chain was found in a study of regulatory T cells in long-lasting Graves disease. Time point defined: persistent/refractory GD, antithyroid drugs over 5 years with positive TRAb. PBMC-derived RNA was used for the TCR library. This clonotype has only a few counts. Its specificity is not known. Arm-PCR with iRepertoire HTBI primers amplified the CDR3 regions for these TCR beta libraries. Authors' data handling: Identified across the samples were 60 to 70 TRBV segments and around 14 TRBJ segments. MiXCR was run by TCRdb on the multiplex PCR reads, yielding one entry per CDR3 protein. The authors' filters were not applied to this entry. The profile shows approximately 470,000 distinct CDR3 sequences, around 20% of them singletons. Study results and limitations: The persistent group shared about 2,500 public clonotypes, more than the 966 shared by new patients. Segments TRBV28, TRBJ1-2 and TRBJ2-5 showed preferential usage in persistent disease.

V dropped 5 bases and J dropped 5; count of bases not matched to a gene: 12. Germline V lookup: CDR1 SGHTA, CDR2 FQGNSA. This CDR3 is built from 16 residues. The source material was peripheral blood mononuclear cells (PBMCs), sampled when the disease was refractory, from a patient treated with antithyroid drugs. The origin of this receptor is a female donor with Graves disease. The V gene is TRBV7-2, the J gene TRBJ2-1; 7 nucleotides line up with TRBD2. The CDR3 protein is CASSPEAGVLHNEQFF. CDR3 bases: TGTGCCAGCAGCCCCGAGGCGGGAGTGTTACACAATGAGCAGTTCTTC. Filled out from reference TRBV7-2 and TRBJ2-1, the complete variable domain reads GAGVSQSPSNKVTEKGKDVELRCDPISGHTALYWYRQSLGQGLEFLIYFQGNSAPDKSGLPSDRFSAERTGGSVSTLTIQRTQQEDSAVYLCASSPEAGVLHNEQFFGPGTRLTVL.